These T cell receptor beta chains were read from a single sample in a study of cytomegalovirus exposure and HLA in healthy donors. Some clones are missing from TCRdb's copy, which holds only in-frame ones; the method was immunoSEQ multiplex PCR. The data contain around 130,000 clones, roughly 80% of them seen just once; the ten biggest clones take up about 1%. The sample consisted of PBMCs. Receptor source: a boy aged 10-17 years in good health and CMV-seronegative. The CDR3 runs from the conserved cysteine through the conserved F or W. D genes are given only for firm matches. Size is omitted from some rows. Given values are once, few, many or a class for expanded clones.

d_call,j_call,clone_size,v_call,cdr3_nt,cdr3_aa
TRBD2,TRBJ2-1,.,TRBV29-1,TGCAGCGCCGTAAAAGCGGGAGATCCCTCCTACAATGAGCAGTTCTTC,CSAVKAGDPSYNEQFF
.,TRBJ2-5,few,TRBV29-1,TGCAGCGTTGGGAGTTTAGGTGGGGAGCAGTACTTC,CSVGSLGGEQYF
TRBD2,TRBJ2-3,.,TRBV10-3,TGTGCCATCAGTGCCCCAGCGGGAGCCCAAGATACGCAGTATTTT,CAISAPAGAQDTQYF
.,TRBJ2-5,.,TRBV30,TGTGCCTGGAGTGCAGGGACTCGTGAAGAGACCCAGTACTTC,CAWSAGTREETQYF
.,TRBJ2-3,.,TRBV10-2,TGCGCCAGCAAATCGTCGGGGACGCAGTATTTT,CASKSSGTQYF
.,TRBJ1-1,.,TRBV7-9,TGTTCCGGACTCGGGCGCGGAACTGAAGCTTTCTTT,CSGLGRGTEAFF
TRBD2,TRBJ2-1,.,TRBV4-2,TGTGCCAGCAGCCGAACCCTTAGCGGGAGAGGGGGCAATGAGCAGTTCTTC,CASSRTLSGRGGNEQFF
TRBD1,TRBJ2-7,few,TRBV5-6,TGTGCCAGCAGCTTGGCCGGACAGGCTTCCTACGAGCAGTACTTC,CASSLAGQASYEQYF
.,TRBJ2-1,.,TRBV19,TGTGCCACCCCGGGTTCCTACAATGAGCAGTTCTTC,CATPGSYNEQFF
TRBD2,TRBJ2-2,.,TRBV7-9,TGTGCCAGCAGCTTTTATAGCGGGAAGACCGGGGAGCTGTTTTTT,CASSFYSGKTGELFF
.,TRBJ2-1,few,TRBV6-6,TGTGCCAGTCTTACATACAATGAGCAGTTCTTC,CASLTYNEQFF